This T cell receptor beta chain was profiled in a study of T cells in Graves' hyperthyroidism and ophthalmopathy. The ends lost 10 bases at V and 5 bases at J; junction bases unmatched: 12. Germline lookup yields CDR1 SNHLY and CDR2 FYNNEI. CDR3 length: 14 amino acids. Diagnosis rested on symptoms, serum thyroxine and TRAb, thyroid ultrasound, and orbital computed tomography. Approximately 10 ml of fresh peripheral blood supplied the PBMCs. RNA transcripts served as the template for amplifying TCR beta CDR3 regions. An initial round of RT-PCR targeting the TCR CDR3 relied on the HTBI primer set. TCRdb re-called the multiplex PCR reads through MiXCR, storing one row per CDR3 protein. This sample has hundreds of thousands of distinct CDR3 sequences, with about a sixth found just once.

This receptor was identified in a middle-aged woman with Graves' ophthalmopathy. Sequenced input: blood. The chain couples TRBV2 to TRBJ2-5; 8 bases align to TRBD2. CDR3 DNA: TGTGCCACCGCCGCGGCCCCGGGGGGGGAGACCCAGTACTTC. Its translation is CATAAAPGGETQYF.